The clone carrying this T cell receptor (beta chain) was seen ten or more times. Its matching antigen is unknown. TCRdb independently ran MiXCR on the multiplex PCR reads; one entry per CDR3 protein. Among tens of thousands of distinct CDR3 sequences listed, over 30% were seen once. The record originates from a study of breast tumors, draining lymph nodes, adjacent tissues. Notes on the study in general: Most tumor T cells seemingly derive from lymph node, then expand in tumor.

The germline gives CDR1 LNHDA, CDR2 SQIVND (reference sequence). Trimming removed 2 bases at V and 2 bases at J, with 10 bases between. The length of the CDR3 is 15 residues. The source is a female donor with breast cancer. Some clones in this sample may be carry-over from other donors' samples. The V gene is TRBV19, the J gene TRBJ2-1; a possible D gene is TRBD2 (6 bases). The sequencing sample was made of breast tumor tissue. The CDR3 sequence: CASSITAGPYNEQFF. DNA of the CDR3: TGTGCCAGTAGTATAACGGCGGGACCCTACAATGAGCAGTTCTTC.